Listed below are T cell receptor beta chains from one sample, sequenced in a study of shared clonotypes between healthy human individuals. The data were produced by immunoSEQ multiplex PCR, yet TCRdb's version contains in-frame clones alone and is incomplete. The sample lists over a million clones; 75% to 85% were seen once. What was sequenced was memory CD4+ T cells from PBMCs. All receptors derive from a man between 18 and 29 years old in good health. Some clones in this sample may be carry-over from other donors' samples. Each CDR3 is given with its conserved first and last residue. A D gene is named only where the DNA matches it firmly. Where a row states a size, it is once, few, many or the class of an expanded clone; other rows omit it.

V: TRBV6-5; size: .; J: TRBJ1-6; D: .; CDR3: CASGREVNSPLHF; DNA: TGTGCCAGCGGGAGGGAGGTTAATTCACCCCTCCACTTT
V: TRBV4-3; size: .; J: TRBJ1-4; D: TRBD1; CDR3: CASSPTPGGINEKLFF; DNA: TGCGCCAGCAGCCCAACCCCAGGGGGCATTAATGAAAAACTGTTTTTT
V: TRBV7-6; size: once; J: TRBJ2-1; D: .; CDR3: CASSASSANRNNEQFF; DNA: TGTGCCAGCAGCGCCTCTAGCGCCAACCGTAACAATGAGCAGTTCTTC
V: TRBV10-3; size: .; J: TRBJ2-6; D: .; CDR3: CAISERGFSSGANVLTF; DNA: TGTGCCATCAGTGAGAGGGGGTTCAGCTCTGGGGCCAACGTCCTGACTTTC
V: TRBV29-1; size: .; J: TRBJ2-2; D: .; CDR3: CSVGGGTGELFF; DNA: TGCAGCGTTGGGGGTGGGACCGGGGAGCTGTTTTTT
V: TRBV25-1; size: .; J: TRBJ1-1; D: .; CDR3: CASSFPPGGPEAFF; DNA: TGTGCCAGCTCCTTCCCCCCCGGCGGGCCTGAAGCTTTCTTT
V: TRBV7-3; size: .; J: TRBJ2-1; D: .; CDR3: CASSLGVGVEQFF; DNA: TGTGCCAGCAGCTTAGGGGTCGGGGTTGAGCAGTTCTTC
V: TRBV25-1; size: .; J: TRBJ2-1; D: TRBD2; CDR3: CASSQRGYHNEQFF; DNA: TGTGCCAGCAGTCAGCGGGGATACCACAATGAGCAGTTCTTC
V: TRBV10-2; size: few; J: TRBJ1-2; D: .; CDR3: CASSGTGSGYTF; DNA: TGCGCCAGCAGTGGGACGGGGAGTGGCTACACCTTC
V: TRBV2; size: .; J: TRBJ2-7; D: .; CDR3: CASSVGGTVSYEQYF; DNA: TGTGCCAGCAGTGTAGGAGGGACAGTCTCCTACGAGCAGTACTTC
V: TRBV23-1; size: once; J: TRBJ1-5; D: TRBD1; CDR3: CASSQLPTGDDQPQHF; DNA: TGCGCCAGCAGTCAGCTTCCGACAGGGGATGATCAGCCCCAGCATTTT
V: TRBV10-3; size: .; J: TRBJ2-7; D: .; CDR3: CAISGPPLYEQYF; DNA: TGTGCCATCAGTGGACCGCCCCTCTACGAGCAGTACTTC
V: TRBV7-2; size: few; J: TRBJ2-2; D: .; CDR3: CASSFGAQTGELFF; DNA: TGTGCCAGCAGCTTCGGGGCCCAGACCGGGGAGCTGTTTTTT
V: TRBV7-2; size: .; J: TRBJ2-1; D: TRBD1; CDR3: CASSVLQGVYSYNEQFF; DNA: TGTGCCAGCAGCGTCCTGCAGGGGGTCTACTCCTACAATGAGCAGTTCTTC
V: TRBV4-1; size: .; J: TRBJ2-1; D: .; CDR3: CASSQVGGPYNEQFF; DNA: TGCGCCAGCAGCCAAGTAGGGGGTCCTTACAATGAGCAGTTCTTC
V: TRBV7-2; size: .; J: TRBJ1-1; D: .; CDR3: CASSLLLGVTEAFF; DNA: TGTGCCAGCAGCTTATTACTAGGGGTGACTGAAGCTTTCTTT
V: TRBV29-1; size: .; J: TRBJ2-7; D: .; CDR3: CSVGIVYEQYF; DNA: TGCAGCGTTGGAATAGTTTACGAGCAGTACTTC
V: TRBV5-1; size: .; J: TRBJ2-7; D: .; CDR3: CASSRTGTTTYEQYF; DNA: TGCGCCAGCAGCAGGACCGGGACGACAACCTACGAGCAGTACTTC
V: TRBV11-2; size: .; J: TRBJ2-7; D: TRBD1; CDR3: CASSRYGQGAYEQYF; DNA: TGTGCCAGCTCACGGTACGGACAGGGGGCGTACGAGCAGTACTTC
V: TRBV2; size: once; J: TRBJ1-2; D: .; CDR3: CASSVEGRGGYTF; DNA: TGTGCCAGCAGTGTAGAGGGTCGGGGTGGCTACACCTTC
V: TRBV4-1; size: .; J: TRBJ1-5; D: TRBD1; CDR3: CASSQDSYRDRGQPQHF; DNA: TGCGCCAGCAGCCAAGATAGTTATAGGGACAGGGGTCAGCCCCAGCATTTT
V: TRBV6-4; size: .; J: TRBJ2-4; D: TRBD1; CDR3: CASSVEWTGLAKNIQYF; DNA: TGTGCCAGCAGTGTCGAATGGACAGGGCTAGCCAAAAACATTCAGTACTTC
V: TRBV2; size: .; J: TRBJ2-3; D: .; CDR3: CASRVDPWGTDTQYF; DNA: TGTGCCAGCAGGGTAGACCCCTGGGGGACAGATACGCAGTATTTT
V: TRBV19; size: .; J: TRBJ1-5; D: TRBD1; CDR3: CASGTGQGQPQHF; DNA: TGTGCCAGTGGGACAGGGCAGGGTCAGCCCCAGCATTTT
V: TRBV9; size: .; J: TRBJ1-3; D: .; CDR3: CASSVGGQGNTIYF; DNA: TGTGCCAGCAGCGTAGGTGGACAGGGAAACACCATATATTTT
V: TRBV14; size: .; J: TRBJ2-5; D: .; CDR3: CASSQDLIRFGTQYF; DNA: TGTGCCAGCAGCCAAGATCTAATTCGGTTCGGGACCCAGTACTTC
V: TRBV5-1; size: .; J: TRBJ1-5; D: .; CDR3: CASSLVAGSNQPQHF; DNA: TGCGCCAGCAGCTTGGTGGCAGGGTCAAATCAGCCCCAGCATTTT
V: TRBV4-2; size: .; J: TRBJ2-3; D: .; CDR3: CASSPPGRLSTDTQYF; DNA: TGTGCCAGCAGCCCCCCCGGGCGGCTTAGCACAGATACGCAGTATTTT
V: TRBV9; size: .; J: TRBJ2-7; D: TRBD2; CDR3: CASSVEPSGYEQYF; DNA: TGTGCCAGCAGCGTAGAGCCTAGCGGTTACGAGCAGTACTTC
V: TRBV5-1; size: few; J: TRBJ1-2; D: TRBD1; CDR3: CASSLVTGNYGYTF; DNA: TGCGCCAGCAGCTTGGTGACAGGGAACTATGGCTACACCTTC
V: TRBV5-6; size: .; J: TRBJ2-7; D: .; CDR3: CASSLLGAHEQYF; DNA: TGTGCCAGCAGCCTATTAGGGGCCCACGAGCAGTACTTC
V: TRBV7-2; size: .; J: TRBJ2-3; D: .; CDR3: CASSLEDGDTQYF; DNA: TGTGCCAGCAGCTTAGAGGACGGGGATACGCAGTATTTT
V: TRBV29-1; size: .; J: TRBJ2-5; D: TRBD2; CDR3: CSAKTGGQQETQYF; DNA: TGCAGCGCCAAGACGGGAGGGCAGCAAGAGACCCAGTACTTC
V: TRBV2; size: .; J: TRBJ1-5; D: .; CDR3: CASSDGASAGNQPQHF; DNA: TGTGCCAGCAGTGACGGAGCCTCCGCGGGCAATCAGCCCCAGCATTTT
V: TRBV30; size: .; J: TRBJ1-6; D: TRBD1; CDR3: CAWKAGGNSPLHF; DNA: TGTGCCTGGAAGGCAGGGGGGAATTCACCCCTCCACTTT
V: TRBV9; size: .; J: TRBJ1-2; D: .; CDR3: CASSPDGYGYTF; DNA: TGTGCCAGCAGCCCTGACGGGTATGGCTACACCTTC
V: TRBV6-5; size: .; J: TRBJ1-2; D: .; CDR3: CASSYSTGTYGYTF; DNA: TGTGCCAGCAGTTACTCTACCGGGACCTATGGCTACACCTTC
V: TRBV10-3; size: .; J: TRBJ1-4; D: TRBD1; CDR3: CAISGGTAKNEKLFF; DNA: TGTGCCATCAGTGGGGGGACAGCAAAAAATGAAAAACTGTTTTTT
V: TRBV5-4; size: .; J: TRBJ2-7; D: TRBD1; CDR3: CASSPGTAYEQYF; DNA: TGTGCCAGCAGCCCAGGGACAGCCTACGAGCAGTACTTC
V: TRBV6-1; size: .; J: TRBJ1-2; D: .; CDR3: CASSKTGSYGYTF; DNA: TGTGCCAGCAGTAAGACAGGCTCCTATGGCTACACCTTC
V: TRBV7-3; size: .; J: TRBJ2-3; D: .; CDR3: CTSRLGLGDTQYF; DNA: TGTACCAGCAGGTTGGGACTGGGGGATACGCAGTATTTT
V: TRBV7-9; size: .; J: TRBJ2-2; D: .; CDR3: CASSLGGQRNTGELFF; DNA: TGTGCCAGCAGCTTAGGAGGCCAGAGGAACACCGGGGAGCTGTTTTTT
V: TRBV19; size: .; J: TRBJ1-1; D: TRBD1; CDR3: CASSGLWTGRSWGTEAFF; DNA: TGTGCCAGTAGTGGACTATGGACAGGCCGTTCGTGGGGGACTGAAGCTTTCTTT
V: TRBV9; size: few; J: TRBJ2-1; D: .; CDR3: CASSGSGHSYNEQFF; DNA: TGTGCCAGCAGCGGGAGCGGGCACTCCTACAATGAGCAGTTCTTC
V: TRBV20-1; size: once; J: TRBJ2-5; D: TRBD1; CDR3: CTKDREETQYF; DNA: TGCACCAAGGACAGGGAAGAGACCCAGTACTTC
V: TRBV11-1; size: .; J: TRBJ2-1; D: TRBD2; CDR3: CASSPGLAGEFEQFF; DNA: TGTGCCAGCAGCCCGGGACTAGCGGGAGAATTTGAGCAGTTCTTC
V: TRBV6-5; size: .; J: TRBJ1-1; D: .; CDR3: CASKGANTEAFF; DNA: TGTGCCAGCAAAGGGGCGAACACTGAAGCTTTCTTT
V: TRBV7-3; size: .; J: TRBJ2-3; D: .; CDR3: CASSTLPGSGGDSTDTQYF; DNA: TGTGCCAGCAGCACCCTGCCGGGCTCAGGGGGGGATTCCACAGATACGCAGTATTTT
V: TRBV7-2; size: .; J: TRBJ2-7; D: TRBD2; CDR3: CASSSTSVNEQYF; DNA: TGTGCCAGCAGCTCGACTAGCGTGAACGAGCAGTACTTC